This TCR beta chain was sequenced in a study of blood T cell repertoires in COVID-19. This CDR3 has 15 residues. Germline V gives CDR1 KGHSH, CDR2 LQKENI. V lost 2 bases, J lost 4 bases, and 8 bases stayed unmatched. Here immunoSEQ multiplex PCR was the method, and the copy in TCRdb shows in-frame clones only, minus some. The data hold about 440,000 clones, with about 85% observed a single time. Allocation to cohorts depended on clinical history reported by the participants. This receptor was taken from a woman under 30 with acute COVID-19. The sequencing input was PBMCs or T cells enriched from blood (not recorded which). The J gene is TRBJ2-7, the V gene TRBV18, with 7 bases lining up with TRBD2. CDR3 nucleotides: TGTGCCAGCTCACCAGAGGGACTACCTCTATACGAGCAGTACTTC. Translated: CASSPEGLPLYEQYF. Complete variable domain (other parts from reference TRBV18 and TRBJ2-7): NAGVMQNPRHLVRRRGQEARLRCSPMKGHSHVYWYRQLPEEGLKFMVYLQKENIIDESGMPKERFSAEFPKEGPSILRIQQVVRGDSAAYFCASSPEGLPLYEQYFGPGTRLTVT.